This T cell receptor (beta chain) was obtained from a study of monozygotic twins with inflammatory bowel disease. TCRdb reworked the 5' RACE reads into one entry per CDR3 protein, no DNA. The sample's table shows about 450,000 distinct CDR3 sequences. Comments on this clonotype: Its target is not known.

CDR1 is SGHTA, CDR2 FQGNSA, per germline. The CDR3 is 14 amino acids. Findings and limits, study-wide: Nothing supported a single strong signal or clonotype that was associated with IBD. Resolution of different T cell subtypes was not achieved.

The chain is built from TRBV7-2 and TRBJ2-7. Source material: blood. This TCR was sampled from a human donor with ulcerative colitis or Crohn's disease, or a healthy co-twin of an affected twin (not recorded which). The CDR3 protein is CASSLAGGPHEQYF. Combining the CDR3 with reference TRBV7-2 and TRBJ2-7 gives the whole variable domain GAGVSQSPSNKVTEKGKDVELRCDPISGHTALYWYRQSLGQGLEFLIYFQGNSAPDKSGLPSDRFSAERTGGSVSTLTIQRTQQEDSAVYLCASSLAGGPHEQYFGPGTRLTVT.